This is a list of T cell receptor beta chains from one sample in a study of T cells in Graves' hyperthyroidism and ophthalmopathy. TCRdb ran MiXCR on the multiplex PCR reads and lists one entry per CDR3 protein. The sample yields approximately 610,000 distinct CDR3 sequences, roughly 14% seen once. The sample was blood. The receptors were gathered from a woman aged 40 to 55 with Graves' ophthalmopathy. CDR3s leave out the opening cysteine and the closing phenylalanine or tryptophan. A D gene is named only where the DNA matches it firmly.

v_gene	d_gene	j_gene	CDR3aa
TRBV29-1	TRBD1	TRBJ2-5	SVEALSTGQETQY
TRBV2	.	TRBJ2-2	ASRDTRNRRTGELF
TRBV12-3/TRBV12-4	TRBD1	TRBJ1-2	ASSLWDREISSYGYT
TRBV20-1	.	TRBJ2-7	SARPPGLSQILNYEQY
TRBV7-3	.	TRBJ2-7	ASSLTLGGEQY
TRBV19	.	TRBJ1-2	ASRRTQHGYT
TRBV27	.	TRBJ2-7	ASSLREGVGEQY
TRBV12-3/TRBV12-4	TRBD1	TRBJ2-7	ASNPTGGGEQY
TRBV28	.	TRBJ1-2	ATSLQGYGSGYT
TRBV5-6	.	TRBJ2-7	ASSLLSRRSSYEQY
TRBV12-3/TRBV12-4	.	TRBJ2-1	ASSLGLNEQF
TRBV7-2	TRBD1	TRBJ1-5	ASSGQFGTDQH
TRBV12-3/TRBV12-4	.	TRBJ1-1	ASRRLAGNTEAF